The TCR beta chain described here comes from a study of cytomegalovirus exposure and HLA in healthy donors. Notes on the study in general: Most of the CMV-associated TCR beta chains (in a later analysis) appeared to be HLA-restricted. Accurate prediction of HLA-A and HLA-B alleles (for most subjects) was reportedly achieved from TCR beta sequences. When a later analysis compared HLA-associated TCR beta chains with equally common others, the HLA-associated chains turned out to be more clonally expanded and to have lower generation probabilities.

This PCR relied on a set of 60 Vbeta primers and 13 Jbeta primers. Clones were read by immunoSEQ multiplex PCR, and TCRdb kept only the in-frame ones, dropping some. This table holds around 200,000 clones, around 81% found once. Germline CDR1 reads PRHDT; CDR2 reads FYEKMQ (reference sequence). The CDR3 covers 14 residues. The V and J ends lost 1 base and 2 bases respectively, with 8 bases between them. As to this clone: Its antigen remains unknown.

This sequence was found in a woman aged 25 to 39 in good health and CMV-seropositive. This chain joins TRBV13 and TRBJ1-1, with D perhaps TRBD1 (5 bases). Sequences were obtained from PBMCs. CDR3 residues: CASSLAGFNTEAFF. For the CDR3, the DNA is TGTGCCAGCAGCTTAGCAGGGTTTAACACTGAAGCTTTCTTT.